The 32 T cell receptor beta chains listed next were all sequenced from one sample in a study of a mutant IDH1 vaccine in newly diagnosed glioma. Time point specified: week 11, during vaccination. A single vaccine dose contained 300 ug of mutant IDH1 20-mer peptide, and topical imiquimod was used with it. What these receptors recognize is not known. Produced via immunoSEQ multiplex PCR; TCRdb's table is partial and in-frame only. The table includes around 65,000 clones, around 80% detected once. The sequenced sample was PBMCs, obtained from a glioma patient whose treatment included an IDH1 peptide vaccine. The receptors derive from a man in his fifties or sixties with glioma.

The V call is TRBV28, the J call TRBJ1-4; TRBD1 aligns across 9 bases. From germline, CDR1 is MDHEN and CDR2 SYDVKM. The V segment lost 7 bases and the J segment 5 bases; nucleotides outside the gene matches: 8. This CDR3 region has 15 residues. For the CDR3, the DNA is TGTGCCAGCAACTTACCGGGACAGGGAAATGAAAAACTGTTTTTT. Translated, it gives CASNLPGQGNEKLFF.

The chain is built from TRBV28 and TRBJ1-2, with a tentative D call TRBD1 (5 bases). V was cut by 4 bases and J by 5 bases, with 11 bases left in between. Germline V lookup: CDR1 MDHEN, CDR2 SYDVKM. The CDR3 extends over 13 amino acids. CDR3 in DNA: TGTGCCAGCAGTTCAGGGTTGGGGTATGGCTACACCTTC. This sequence encodes CASSSGLGYGYTF.

This clone was seen only once. This chain joins TRBV6-5 and TRBJ1-2; D is possibly TRBD1 (5 bases). Deletions cut 5 bases from V and 4 bases from J, with 17 bases between. The CDR3 length is 15 residues. Per the germline V gene, CDR1 is MNHEY and CDR2 is SVGAGI. In nucleotides, the CDR3 is TGTGCCAGCAGTAGGTCGTTCTACGGGGGCTATGGCTACACCTTC. Protein product: CASSRSFYGGYGYTF.

V and J are TRBV15 and TRBJ1-6; D may be TRBD1 (6 bases). The CDR3 spans 16 residues. The germline gives CDR1 LNHNV, CDR2 YYDKDF (reference sequence). The V and J ends lost 4 bases and 10 bases respectively, with 20 bases between them. CDR3 amino acids: CATSTPTGAEGSPLHF. In DNA form, the CDR3 reads TGTGCCACCAGCACCCCCACGGGGGCCGAGGGGTCACCCCTCCACTTT. The variable domain in full, completed from reference TRBV15 and TRBJ1-6, reads DAMVIQNPRYQVTQFGKPVTLSCSQTLNHNVMYWYQQKSSQAPKLLFHYYDKDFNNEADTPDNFQSRRPNTSFCFLDIRSPGLGDTAMYLCATSTPTGAEGSPLHFGNGTRLTVT.

V usage is TRBV4-1 and J usage is TRBJ2-3, with a possible D match to TRBD1 (6 bases). The germline V and J ends were trimmed by 0 bases and 4 bases, with 8 bases remaining between them. The germline gives CDR1 MGHRA, CDR2 YSYEKL. There are 14 residues in the CDR3. In nucleotides, the CDR3 is TGCGCCAGCAGCCAAGAGAGGGGGTCAGATACGCAGTATTTT. It translates to CASSQERGSDTQYF.

The chain links TRBV5-4 to TRBJ2-1, with 13 bases fitting TRBD2. The J segment lost 6 bases and the V segment lost 1 base, leaving 1 base of the junction unmatched. Per germline, CDR1 SGHNT and CDR2 YYREEE (reference sequence). The length of the CDR3 is 15 residues. DNA of the CDR3: TGTGCCAGCAGCTTGAGGACTAGCGGGGGCAATGAGCAGTTCTTC. As protein: CASSLRTSGGNEQFF.

The rearrangement joins TRBV5-4 to TRBJ2-5; a weak D match, TRBD2 (5 bases). The germline V gene has CDR1 SGHNT and CDR2 YYREEE (reference sequence). The CDR3 is 16 residues long. Trimming removed 0 bases at V and 5 bases at J, with 17 bases between. CDR3 sequence reads: CASSLDVATGLETQYF. In nucleotides, the CDR3 is TGTGCCAGCAGCTTGGATGTAGCGACCGGGCTGGAGACCCAGTACTTC. The full variable domain, in which reference TRBV5-4 and TRBJ2-5 provide the parts outside the CDR3, is ETGVTQSPTHLIKTRGQQVTLRCSSQSGHNTVSWYQQALGQGPQFIFQYYREEENGRGNFPPRFSGLQFPNYSSELNVNALELDDSALYLCASSLDVATGLETQYFGPGTRLLVL.

This chain joins TRBV18 and TRBJ1-5; weak D call: TRBD1 (5 bases). In germline, CDR1 is KGHSH, CDR2 LQKENI. Trimming pared 1 base from V and 5 bases from J, leaving 9 bases between. The CDR3 spans 14 residues. CDR3 amino acids: CASSPQGNDQPQHF. The CDR3, as DNA: TGTGCCAGCTCACCACAGGGGAACGATCAGCCCCAGCATTTT.

The chain combines TRBV1 with TRBJ2-5; the table gives TRBD2 as D, unverified against the DNA. TRBV1 has pseudogene status. The CDR3 sequence is 18 residues long. The CDR3 region is CTSSQDKAGEVGRETQYF. The DNA of the CDR3 is TGCACCAGCAGCCAAGATAAGGCCGGGGAAGTCGGGAGGGAGACCCAGTACTTC.

The rearrangement uses TRBV18 and TRBJ1-1, with TRBD1 as a possible D gene (5 bases). The CDR3 sequence is 17 residues long. Germline CDR1 KGHSH, CDR2 LQKENI. V was trimmed by 3 bases and J by 0 bases, leaving 17 bases between them. The CDR3 is CASSPLATAGLNTEAFF. The DNA for the CDR3 is TGTGCCAGCTCACCGCTAGCGACAGCTGGTTTGAACACTGAAGCTTTCTTT. Based on the CDR3 plus reference TRBV18 and TRBJ1-1, the full variable domain is NAGVMQNPRHLVRRRGQEARLRCSPMKGHSHVYWYRQLPEEGLKFMVYLQKENIIDESGMPKERFSAEFPKEGPSILRIQQVVRGDSAAYFCASSPLATAGLNTEAFFGQGTRLTVV.

This rearrangement joins TRBV6-5 to TRBJ2-3; TRBD1 matches 7 bases. Germline V lookup: CDR1 MNHEY, CDR2 SVGAGI. There are 15 residues in the CDR3. The J segment lost 7 bases and the V segment lost 2 bases, leaving 9 bases of the junction unmatched. The CDR3 DNA reads as TGTGCCAGCAGTTACCGACAGGGAGTGGGGAATACGCAGTATTTT. This gives the protein CASSYRQGVGNTQYF.

This rearrangement joins TRBV10-3 to TRBJ1-2; D remains ambiguous. The CDR3 sequence is 13 residues long. The germline gives CDR1 ENHRY, CDR2 SYGVKD. Trimming cost V 4 bases and J 2 bases, with 8 bases left between them. The CDR3 sequence is CAISATENYGYTF. The CDR3 nucleotides read TGTGCCATCAGTGCCACAGAGAACTATGGCTACACCTTC.

This clone was picked up one time. V and J are TRBV19 and TRBJ2-1, with D uncertain. Germline CDR1 LNHDA, CDR2 SQIVND (reference sequence). The V and J ends lost 5 bases and 0 bases respectively, with 11 bases between them. This CDR3 spans 15 amino acids. CDR3 nucleotide sequence: TGTGCCAGTAGTGGTCGCTTGAGCTCCTACAATGAGCAGTTCTTC. Amino acids: CASSGRLSSYNEQFF.

This clone has just a few counts. The gene calls are TRBV5-4 and TRBJ1-2; D not resolved. This CDR3 has 15 residues. CDR1 and CDR2 from the germline V gene are SGHNT and YYREEE (reference sequence). V lost 4 bases to trimming and J lost 4 bases, with 17 bases between them. CDR3 loop: CASSLGGPSSYGYTF. The DNA for the CDR3 is TGTGCCAGCAGCCTCGGTGGCCCATCTAGCTATGGCTACACCTTC.

The gene calls are TRBV25-1 and TRBJ2-3; possible D gene TRBD1, 6 bases. The V and J ends lost 5 bases and 1 base respectively, with 13 bases between them. CDR3 length: 15 amino acids. In germline, CDR1 is MGHDK, CDR2 SYGVNS. In nucleotides, the CDR3 is TGTGCCAGCAGTCCCCCGGCAGGGGGCACAGATACGCAGTATTTT. Translation: CASSPPAGGTDTQYF.

The chain is built from TRBV19 and TRBJ2-7; tentatively, D is TRBD1 (5 bases). The CDR3 totals 12 residues. Trimming removed 3 bases from V and 8 bases from J, with 11 bases in between. The germline V gene encodes CDR1 LNHDA and CDR2 SQIVND (reference sequence). The CDR3 reads CASSIGDSQQYF. DNA of the CDR3: TGTGCCAGTAGTATTGGAGACAGCCAGCAGTACTTC.

This sequence joins TRBV6-6 and TRBJ2-3; no clear D. This CDR3 comprises 13 residues. From germline, CDR1 is MNHNY and CDR2 SVGAGI (reference sequence). V dropped 7 bases and J dropped 4 bases, with 12 bases sitting between them. The CDR3 loop reads CASTPTWADTQYF. In DNA form, the CDR3 reads TGTGCCAGCACCCCCACATGGGCAGATACGCAGTATTTT.

Remarks on this clone: At one boundary the junction diverges from the germline segment, which might be a read error. The chain combines TRBV7-9 with TRBJ2-4; a weak D match, TRBD1 (6 bases). The CDR3 is 13 amino acids. Germline-derived CDR1 and CDR2 are SEHNR and FQNEAQ (reference sequence). For the CDR3, the DNA is TGTGCCAGCAGCCCGGACAGCCGAGTTGGTTTTTGGTTC. The encoded protein is CASSPDSRVGFWF.

This clone was seen a handful of times. This chain joins TRBV10-3 and TRBJ1-6; the D gene is possibly TRBD1 (6 bases). The CDR3 runs 13 residues. The germline V and J ends were trimmed by 6 bases and 6 bases, with 9 bases remaining between them. Germline assignment: CDR1 ENHRY and CDR2 SYGVKD. The CDR3: CAIRDSPNSPLHF. CDR3 DNA sequence: TGTGCCATCAGGGACAGTCCTAATTCACCCCTCCACTTT.

The rearrangement links TRBV7-9 to TRBJ2-7; D call uncertain. The CDR3 runs to 12 residues. Trimming left V 5 bases short and J 2 bases short, with 7 bases between. Germline V gives CDR1 SEHNR, CDR2 FQNEAQ (reference sequence). The DNA for the CDR3 is TGTGCCAGCAGCCCTTTCACCTACGAGCAGTACTTC. Translation gives CASSPFTYEQYF.

This clone was counted a few times. This chain links TRBV30 with TRBJ1-1; D remains unclear. With 5 bases removed from V and 4 bases from J, the gap between germline ends came to 14 bases. The CDR3 sequence is 13 residues long. Germline CDR1 and CDR2: GTSNPN and SVGIG (reference sequence). The CDR3 DNA follows: TGTGCCTGGGATGAGGGCGTGCGCACTGAAGCTTTCTTT. Its translation: CAWDEGVRTEAFF. Full variable domain (outside the CDR3, taken from reference TRBV30 and TRBJ1-1): SQTIHQWPATLVQPVGSPLSLECTVEGTSNPNLYWYRQAAGRGLQLLFYSVGIGQISSEVPQNLSASRPQDRQFILSSKKLLLSDSGFYLCAWDEGVRTEAFFGQGTRLTVV.

The table lists this clone with a few counts. This rearrangement joins TRBV7-7 to TRBJ1-4; TRBD1 is a possible D gene (5 bases). The ends were cut back, 9 bases at V and 13 bases at J, with 15 bases in the middle. The V gene's germline CDR1 is SSHAT and CDR2 FNYEAQ (reference sequence). CDR3 length equals 11 residues. CDR3 sequence (DNA): TGTGCCAGAGGGGAAAAGGGAGGACTGTTTTTT. Protein sequence: CARGEKGGLFF. Drawing the rest from reference TRBV7-7 and TRBJ1-4, the complete variable domain is GAGVSQSPRYKVTKRGQDVTLRCDPISSHATLYWYQQALGQGPEFLTYFNYEAQPDKSGLPSDRFSAERPEGSISTLTIQRTEQRDSAMYRCARGEKGGLFFGSGTQLSVL.

The V gene is TRBV5-6, the J gene TRBJ1-2, with TRBD1 as a possible D gene (6 bases). Germline CDR1 reads SGHDT; CDR2 reads YYEEEE. The CDR3 runs 16 residues. Trimming cost V 4 bases and J 1 base, with 17 bases left between them. CDR3 residues: CASSPDNGRGNYGYTF. The CDR3 coding sequence is TGTGCCAGCAGCCCCGATAATGGCAGGGGTAACTATGGCTACACCTTC.

This clone appeared once. The chain links TRBV2 to TRBJ2-3; 8 bases agree with TRBD2. Unmatched junction bases numbered 13, after V lost 4 bases and J lost 7 bases. CDR1 is SNHLY, CDR2 FYNNEI, per germline. The CDR3 is 16 amino acids. Here the CDR3 reads CASSVLERGSTNTQYF. The CDR3 bases are TGTGCCAGCAGTGTTCTTGAGCGGGGGTCAACAAATACGCAGTATTTT.

The rearrangement links TRBV7-8 to TRBJ1-6; D gene ambiguous. This CDR3 comprises 13 residues. V was clipped by 3 bases and J by 10 bases, with 10 bases between them. Per germline, CDR1 SGHVS and CDR2 FQNEAQ. CDR3 coding DNA: TGTGCCAGCAGCTTCGGCAAAGGATCACCCCTCCACTTT. Translated, it gives CASSFGKGSPLHF. The variable domain in full, completed from reference TRBV7-8 and TRBJ1-6, reads GAGVSQSPRYKVAKRGQDVALRCDPISGHVSLFWYQQALGQGPEFLTYFQNEAQLDKSGLPSDRFFAERPEGSVSTLKIQRTQQEDSAVYLCASSFGKGSPLHFGNGTRLTVT.

The chain employs TRBV2 and TRBJ2-2; TRBD1 aligns across 9 bases. V was pared by 4 bases and J by 4 bases, with 1 base of the junction left unmatched. The CDR3 consists of 14 residues. CDR1 and CDR2 from the germline V gene are SNHLY and FYNNEI. The CDR3 nucleotides read TGTGCCAGCAGTGGACAGGGGGGCACCGGGGAGCTGTTTTTT. Its protein is CASSGQGGTGELFF.

The rearrangement uses TRBV6-1 and TRBJ1-4; no definite D call. The CDR3 loop spans 13 amino acids. V gave up 4 bases and J gave up 4 bases, with 7 bases separating them. CDR1 and CDR2 (germline): MNHNS, SASEGT. The DNA for the CDR3 is TGTGCCAGCAGTGCCGCCTTTAATGAAAAACTGTTTTTT. This encodes CASSAAFNEKLFF.

This chain joins TRBV6-1 and TRBJ1-4, with 9 bases aligning to TRBD1. Germline loops: CDR1 MNHNS, CDR2 SASEGT. This CDR3 has 15 residues. The V and J ends lost 4 bases and 6 bases, in that order; junction bases with no gene match: 6. Written as DNA, the CDR3 is TGTGCCAGCAGTGTTAATGGACAGGGGTATGAAAAACTGTTTTTT. It encodes CASSVNGQGYEKLFF.

J is TRBJ2-1 and V is TRBV4-1; the D gene could be TRBD1 or TRBD2 (6 bases each). The germline CDR1 and CDR2 sequences are MGHRA and YSYEKL. The CDR3 totals 13 residues. V shed 4 bases and J shed 8 bases, with 12 bases lying between them. The CDR3 loop is CASSPGAIDEQFF. The CDR3 DNA reads as TGCGCCAGCAGCCCGGGGGCGATTGATGAGCAGTTCTTC.

The rearrangement links TRBV4-1 to TRBJ2-7, with D possibly matching TRBD1 (6 bases). This CDR3 is 15 amino acids long. Germline CDR1 and CDR2: MGHRA and YSYEKL. V shed 3 bases and J shed 3 bases, with 15 bases lying between them. The CDR3 DNA follows: TGCGCCAGCAGCCAGGCCAGGGGCGCGATCTACGAGCAGTACTTC. It is translated as CASSQARGAIYEQYF.

About this clone: The junction departs from germline at one end; a sequencing error may be responsible. The chain uses TRBV15 and TRBJ2-7; TRBD1 matches 7 bases. Germline lookup yields CDR1 LNHNV and CDR2 YYDKDF (reference sequence). The CDR3 extends over 16 amino acids. This chain's CDR3 is CATSRDRGGASHEQYF. CDR3 bases: TGTGCCACCAGCAGAGATCGAGGGGGCGCCTCCCACGAGCAGTACTTC.

This chain joins TRBV14 and TRBJ2-1; D is undetermined. Germline CDR1 SGHDN, CDR2 FVKESK. This CDR3 has 13 amino acids. V lost 5 bases and J 2 bases, leaving 7 bases between the germline ends. CDR3 protein: CASSWGTYNEQFF. CDR3 nucleotide sequence: TGTGCCAGCAGCTGGGGAACCTACAATGAGCAGTTCTTC.